Listed below are T cell receptor beta chains from one sample, sequenced in a study of T cells in Graves' hyperthyroidism and ophthalmopathy. TCRdb called the multiplex PCR reads again in MiXCR, with one record for every CDR3 protein. This sample has a few hundred thousand distinct CDR3 sequences, with more than 20% found just once. Sequencing was carried out using blood. All receptors derive from a man younger than 35 with Graves' hyperthyroidism. CDR3s include the opening cysteine and the closing phenylalanine or tryptophan. D genes are given only for firm matches. Rows may omit the clone size; those that give it use once, few, many or a size class.

J gene: TRBJ2-5
D gene: TRBD2
clone size: NA
V gene: TRBV5-1
CDR3 protein: CASSRITSGRIYETQYF
CDR3 DNA: TGCGCCAGCAGCCGTATTACTAGCGGGAGGATATATGAGACCCAGTACTTC

J gene: TRBJ2-7
D gene: TRBD2
clone size: NA
V gene: TRBV5-1
CDR3 protein: CASSIGLAGGLSGNEQYF
CDR3 DNA: TGCGCCAGCAGCATTGGACTAGCGGGGGGCCTATCGGGAAACGAGCAGTACTTC

J gene: TRBJ1-2
D gene: NA
clone size: NA
V gene: TRBV7-3
CDR3 protein: CASSLTASGGFLYGYTF
CDR3 DNA: TGTGCCAGCAGCTTAACGGCCAGCGGGGGTTTCCTCTATGGCTACACCTTC

J gene: TRBJ2-7
D gene: NA
clone size: many
V gene: TRBV12-3/TRBV12-4
CDR3 protein: CASSSILQGRDEQYF
CDR3 DNA: TGTGCCAGCAGTTCAATCCTACAGGGACGGGACGAGCAGTACTTC

J gene: TRBJ1-2
D gene: NA
clone size: many
V gene: TRBV7-8
CDR3 protein: CASSVAGALYGYTF
CDR3 DNA: TGTGCCAGCAGCGTCGCAGGGGCCCTCTATGGCTACACCTTC

J gene: TRBJ2-7
D gene: TRBD1
clone size: many
V gene: TRBV12-3/TRBV12-4
CDR3 protein: CASSWGSLRDRSYEQYF
CDR3 DNA: TGTGCCAGCAGTTGGGGATCCCTCCGGGACAGGTCCTACGAGCAGTACTTC

J gene: TRBJ2-7
D gene: NA
clone size: few
V gene: TRBV5-1
CDR3 protein: CATALLGGYEQYF
CDR3 DNA: TGCGCCACCGCCCTCCTGGGGGGCTACGAGCAGTACTTC

J gene: TRBJ2-7
D gene: TRBD1
clone size: once
V gene: TRBV6-5
CDR3 protein: CASSLAGTGVGEQYF
CDR3 DNA: TGTGCCAGCAGTTTAGCCGGGACAGGTGTTGGCGAGCAGTACTTC

J gene: TRBJ1-1
D gene: TRBD1
clone size: many
V gene: TRBV2
CDR3 protein: CASIEGQGRAFF
CDR3 DNA: TGTGCCAGCATCGAGGGACAGGGTAGGGCTTTCTTT

J gene: TRBJ1-2
D gene: NA
clone size: many
V gene: TRBV27
CDR3 protein: CASSFGGVFGYTF
CDR3 DNA: TGTGCCAGCAGTTTCGGGGGGGTCTTTGGCTACACCTTC

J gene: TRBJ2-3
D gene: NA
clone size: NA
V gene: TRBV7-9
CDR3 protein: CASSLPDGTDTQYF
CDR3 DNA: TGTGCCAGCAGCTTACCGGACGGCACAGATACGCAGTATTTT

J gene: TRBJ1-3
D gene: NA
clone size: many
V gene: TRBV7-8
CDR3 protein: CASSFPGSPGNTIYF
CDR3 DNA: TGTGCCAGCAGCTTCCCAGGGAGTCCAGGAAACACCATATATTTT

J gene: TRBJ2-5
D gene: NA
clone size: NA
V gene: TRBV2
CDR3 protein: CASSVDETQYF
CDR3 DNA: TGTGCCAGCAGTGTCGACGAGACCCAGTACTTC